The 3 T cell receptor beta chains presented below share a single source sample, sequenced in a study of control samples from healthy donors and cancer patients. TCRdb's table, derived via immunoSEQ multiplex PCR, lists solely in-frame clones and lacks some. The sample lists approximately 230,000 clones, around 80% occurring once. The sample consisted of PBMCs. The receptors derive from a woman aged 60-75 years with lung cancer.

V is TRBV7-8 and J is TRBJ2-5; tentatively, D is TRBD1 or TRBD2 (5 bases each). CDR3 length equals 15 residues. CDR1 SGHVS and CDR2 FQNEAQ come from the germline V gene. With 7 bases removed from V and 2 bases from J, the gap between germline ends came to 17 bases. CDR3 region: CASTHGSRGQETQYF. CDR3 nucleotides: TGTGCCAGCACCCACGGGTCGAGGGGACAAGAGACCCAGTACTTC.

The chain has TRBV15 and TRBJ1-2, with a tentative D call TRBD1 (6 bases). V was shortened by 0 bases and J by 8 bases, with 10 bases between the two germline ends. Germline V gene lookup returns CDR1 LNHNV and CDR2 YYDKDF (reference sequence). This CDR3 spans 13 amino acids. The CDR3 DNA is TGTGCCACCAGCAGAGACGCGACAGGCGGCTACACCTTC. It translates to CATSRDATGGYTF. Combining the CDR3 with reference TRBV15 and TRBJ1-2 gives the whole variable domain DAMVIQNPRYQVTQFGKPVTLSCSQTLNHNVMYWYQQKSSQAPKLLFHYYDKDFNNEADTPDNFQSRRPNTSFCFLDIRSPGLGDTAMYLCATSRDATGGYTFGSGTRLTVV.

The gene calls are TRBV18 and TRBJ1-1; a possible D gene is TRBD1 (6 bases). The CDR3 length is 16 residues. The V gene's germline CDR1 is KGHSH and CDR2 LQKENI. V lost 2 bases and J 0 bases, leaving 13 bases between the germline ends. CDR3 nucleotide sequence: TGTGCCAGCTCACCAGGGTTGGGGACAATGAACACTGAAGCTTTCTTT. This codes for CASSPGLGTMNTEAFF. Filled out from reference TRBV18 and TRBJ1-1, the complete variable domain reads NAGVMQNPRHLVRRRGQEARLRCSPMKGHSHVYWYRQLPEEGLKFMVYLQKENIIDESGMPKERFSAEFPKEGPSILRIQQVVRGDSAAYFCASSPGLGTMNTEAFFGQGTRLTVV.